The 4 T cell receptor beta chains presented below share a single source sample, sequenced in a study of CD8+CD57+ T cells in acquired aplastic anemia. Individuals selected for sequencing had exhibited CD8+CD57+ cell expansion on flow cytometry. Investigators profiled TCR beta VDJ and CDR3 from genomic DNA template. TCRdb redid the calling of the reads with MiXCR, one entry per CDR3 protein. The sample carries 450,000 to 600,000 distinct CDR3 sequences, approximately 33% recorded once. The specimen sequenced was sorted CD4+, CD8+, or CD8+CD57+ T cells (not recorded which) from PBMCs. These receptors all stem from a human donor with aplastic anemia.

The chain links TRBV6-5 to TRBJ1-1; weak D call: TRBD1 (6 bases). The germline CDR1 and CDR2 sequences are MNHEY and SVGAGI. V dropped 0 bases and J dropped 10 bases, with 9 bases sitting between them. This CDR3 contains 12 residues. This CDR3 reads CASSYSGATAFF. Here the CDR3 DNA reads TGTGCCAGCAGTTACTCGGGGGCTACAGCTTTCTTT.

The chain is built from TRBV9 and TRBJ2-3; TRBD2 matches at 12 bases. Trimming at V came to 7 bases and at J to 2 bases, leaving 11 bases not matched to a gene. The CDR3 is 17 amino acids. Germline values: CDR1 SGDLS, CDR2 YYNGEE. The chain's CDR3 is CASSPGGLAGHTDTQYF. CDR3 DNA sequence: TGTGCCAGCTCACCAGGAGGACTAGCGGGGCACACAGATACGCAGTATTTT.

This clonotype was detected a few times. One junction end disagrees with the germline gene, perhaps due to a read error. The rearrangement uses TRBV12-3 or TRBV12-4 and TRBJ1-1; D is uncertain. This CDR3 has 14 residues. Written as DNA, the CDR3 is TGTCCCAGCAGCCCGCTCCAGCAAAAGACTGAAGCTTTCTTT. Protein: CPSSPLQQKTEAFF.

V is TRBV20-1 and J is TRBJ2-3; 7 nucleotides match TRBD2. Germline lookup yields CDR1 DFQATT and CDR2 SNEGSKA (reference sequence). V gave up 1 base and J gave up 1 base; unmatched junction bases: 14. This CDR3 comprises 18 residues. The CDR3: CSARATGRGGIRTDTQYF. The CDR3 DNA follows: TGCAGTGCTAGAGCCACCGGCCGCGGGGGAATACGCACAGATACGCAGTATTTT.